The present TCR beta chain was sequenced within a study of blood T cell repertoires in COVID-19. Study details: Material from acute and convalescent COVID-19 was sourced from the United States, Italy and Spain. Sources were T cells, B-cell-depleted T cells, or PBMCs; the material itself was cDNA or gDNA.

Clones were read by immunoSEQ multiplex PCR, and TCRdb kept only the in-frame ones, dropping some. The profile shows 100,000 to 150,000 clones, 74% of them singletons. The CDR3 is 15 amino acids. Trimming at V came to 6 bases and at J to 6 bases, leaving 12 bases not matched to a gene. Germline lookup yields CDR1 PRHDT and CDR2 FYEKMQ (reference sequence). Seattle patients were enrolled while actively infected and followed longitudinally. This TCR was recovered from a man older than 75 with COVID-19, enrolled during active disease. The J gene is TRBJ2-3, the V gene TRBV13, with 7 nucleotides matching TRBD2. The sample consisted of peripheral blood. CDR3 residues: CASRYRTGGRDTQYF. The DNA for the CDR3 is TGTGCCAGCAGATATCGGACGGGGGGTAGGGATACGCAGTATTTT.